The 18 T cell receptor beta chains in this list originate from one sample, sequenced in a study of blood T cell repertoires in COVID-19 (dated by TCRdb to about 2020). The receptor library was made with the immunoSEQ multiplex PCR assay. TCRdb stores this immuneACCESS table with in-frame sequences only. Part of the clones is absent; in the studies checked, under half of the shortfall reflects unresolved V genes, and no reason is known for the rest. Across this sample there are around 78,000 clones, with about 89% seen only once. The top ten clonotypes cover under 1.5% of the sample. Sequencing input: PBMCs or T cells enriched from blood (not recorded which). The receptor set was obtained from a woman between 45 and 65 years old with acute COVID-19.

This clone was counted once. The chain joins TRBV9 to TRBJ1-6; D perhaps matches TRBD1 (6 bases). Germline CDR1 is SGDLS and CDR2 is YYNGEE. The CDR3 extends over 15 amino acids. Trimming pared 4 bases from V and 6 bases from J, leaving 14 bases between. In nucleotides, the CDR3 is TGTGCCAGCAGCCCACTCGGGACACCTAATTCACCCCTCCACTTT. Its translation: CASSPLGTPNSPLHF.

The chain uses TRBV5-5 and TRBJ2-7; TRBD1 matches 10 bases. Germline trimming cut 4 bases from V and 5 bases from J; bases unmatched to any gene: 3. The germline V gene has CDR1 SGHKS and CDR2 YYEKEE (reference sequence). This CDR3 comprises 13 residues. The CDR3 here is CASSRDRGHEQYF. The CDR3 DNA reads TGTGCCAGCAGCCGGGACAGGGGTCACGAGCAGTACTTC.

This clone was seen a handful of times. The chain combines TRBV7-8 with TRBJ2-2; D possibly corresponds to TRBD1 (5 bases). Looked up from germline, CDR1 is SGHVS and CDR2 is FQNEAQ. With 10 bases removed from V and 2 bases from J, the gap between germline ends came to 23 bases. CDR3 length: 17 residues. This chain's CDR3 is CATLTRSRARNTGELFF. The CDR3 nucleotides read TGTGCCACCCTAACACGATCCAGGGCAAGAAACACCGGGGAGCTGTTTTTT.

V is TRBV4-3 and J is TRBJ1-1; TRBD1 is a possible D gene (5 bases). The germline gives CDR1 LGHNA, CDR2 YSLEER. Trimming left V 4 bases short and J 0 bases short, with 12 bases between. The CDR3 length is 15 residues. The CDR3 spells CASSPRGGVNTEAFF. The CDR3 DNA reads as TGCGCCAGCAGCCCCCGGGGAGGGGTGAACACTGAAGCTTTCTTT.

The CDR3 sequence is CASSIDSGGNEQFF. CDR3 nucleotides: TGTGCCAGTAGTATAGATAGCGGGGGCAATGAGCAGTTCTTC. The J gene is TRBJ2-1, the V gene TRBV19; 9 bases line up with TRBD2. CDR1 and CDR2 (germline): LNHDA, SQIVND (reference sequence). The V gene end was trimmed by 0 bases and the J gene end by 6 bases; junction bases not matched to a gene: 0. The CDR3 totals 14 residues.

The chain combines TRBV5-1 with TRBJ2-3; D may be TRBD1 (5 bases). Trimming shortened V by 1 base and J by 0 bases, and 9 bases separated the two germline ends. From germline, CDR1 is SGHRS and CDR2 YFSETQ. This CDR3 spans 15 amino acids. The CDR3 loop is CASSLQGYSTDTQYF. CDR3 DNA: TGCGCCAGCAGCTTGCAGGGCTATAGCACAGATACGCAGTATTTT.

CDR3 sequence reads: CASSPPRGRDTEAFF. The CDR3, as DNA: TGTGCCAGCTCACCACCTAGGGGGCGGGACACTGAAGCTTTCTTT. The J gene is TRBJ1-1, the V gene TRBV18, with 7 bases matching TRBD1. Germline lookup yields CDR1 KGHSH and CDR2 LQKENI. CDR3 size: 15 residues. The ends lost 0 bases at V and 3 bases at J; junction bases unmatched: 4. Filled out from reference TRBV18 and TRBJ1-1, the complete variable domain reads NAGVMQNPRHLVRRRGQEARLRCSPMKGHSHVYWYRQLPEEGLKFMVYLQKENIIDESGMPKERFSAEFPKEGPSILRIQQVVRGDSAAYFCASSPPRGRDTEAFFGQGTRLTVV.

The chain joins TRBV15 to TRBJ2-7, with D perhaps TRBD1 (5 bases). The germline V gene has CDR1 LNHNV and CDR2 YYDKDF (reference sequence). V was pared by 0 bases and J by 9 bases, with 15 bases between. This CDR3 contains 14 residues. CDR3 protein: CATSRDQVQVGQYF. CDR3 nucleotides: TGTGCCACCAGCAGAGATCAGGTACAGGTTGGGCAGTACTTC.

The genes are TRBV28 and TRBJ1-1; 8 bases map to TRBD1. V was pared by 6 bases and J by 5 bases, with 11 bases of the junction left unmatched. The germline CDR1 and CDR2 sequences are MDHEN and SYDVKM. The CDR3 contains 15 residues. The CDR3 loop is CASSWGQGAGTEAFF. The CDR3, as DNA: TGTGCCAGCAGCTGGGGGCAGGGGGCAGGGACTGAAGCTTTCTTT.

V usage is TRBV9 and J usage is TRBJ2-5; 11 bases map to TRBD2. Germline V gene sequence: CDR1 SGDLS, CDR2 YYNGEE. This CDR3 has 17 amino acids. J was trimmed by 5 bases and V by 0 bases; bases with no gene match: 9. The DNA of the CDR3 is TGTGCCAGCAGCGTAGCTGGTAGCGGGAGGGCGAGGGAGACCCAGTACTTC. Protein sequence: CASSVAGSGRARETQYF.

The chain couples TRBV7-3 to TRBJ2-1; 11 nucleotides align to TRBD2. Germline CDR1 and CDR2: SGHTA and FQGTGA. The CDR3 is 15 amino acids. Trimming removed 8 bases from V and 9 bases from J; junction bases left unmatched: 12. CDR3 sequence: CASATGSGRVGEQFF. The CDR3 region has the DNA TGTGCCAGCGCCACGGGTAGCGGGAGGGTTGGTGAGCAGTTCTTC.

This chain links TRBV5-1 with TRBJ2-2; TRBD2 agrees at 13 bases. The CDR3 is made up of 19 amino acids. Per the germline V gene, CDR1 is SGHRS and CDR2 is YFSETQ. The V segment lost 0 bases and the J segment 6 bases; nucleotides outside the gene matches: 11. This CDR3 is CASSLAWTSGREDAGELFF. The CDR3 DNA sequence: TGCGCCAGCAGCTTGGCGTGGACTAGCGGGAGAGAGGATGCCGGGGAGCTGTTTTTT. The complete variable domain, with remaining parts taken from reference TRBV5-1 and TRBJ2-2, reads KAGVTQTPRYLIKTRGQQVTLSCSPISGHRSVSWYQQTPGQGLQFLFEYFSETQRNKGNFPGRFSGRQFSNSRSEMNVSTLELGDSALYLCASSLAWTSGREDAGELFFGEGSRLTVL.

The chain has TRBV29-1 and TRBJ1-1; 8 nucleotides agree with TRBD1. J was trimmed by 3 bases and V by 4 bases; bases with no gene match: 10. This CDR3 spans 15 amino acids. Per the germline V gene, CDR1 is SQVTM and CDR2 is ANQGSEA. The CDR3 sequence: CSVVPRTGRYTEAFF. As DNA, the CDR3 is TGCAGCGTTGTCCCCAGGACAGGGCGGTACACTGAAGCTTTCTTT.

The CDR3 coding sequence is TGTGCCAGCAGTTACCAGGACTCGCCCTACAATGAGCAGTTCTTC. It is translated as CASSYQDSPYNEQFF. The rearrangement links TRBV2 to TRBJ2-1; TRBD2 might be the D (5 bases). V was shortened by 5 bases and J by 2 bases, with 13 bases between the two germline ends. This CDR3 comprises 15 residues. Germline V gene lookup returns CDR1 SNHLY and CDR2 FYNNEI.

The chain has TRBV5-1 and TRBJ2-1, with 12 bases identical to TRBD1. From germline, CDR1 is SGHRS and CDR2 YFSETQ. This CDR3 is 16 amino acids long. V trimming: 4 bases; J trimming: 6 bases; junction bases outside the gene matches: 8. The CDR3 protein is CASSDPGQGAVNEQFF. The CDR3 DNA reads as TGCGCCAGCAGCGATCCGGGACAGGGGGCAGTCAATGAGCAGTTCTTC.

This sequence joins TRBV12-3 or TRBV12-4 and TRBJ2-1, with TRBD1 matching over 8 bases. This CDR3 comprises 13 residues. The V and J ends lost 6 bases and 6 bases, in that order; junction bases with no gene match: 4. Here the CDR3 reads CASRLTGVNEQFF. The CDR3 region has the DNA TGTGCCAGCAGGCTGACAGGGGTCAATGAGCAGTTCTTC.

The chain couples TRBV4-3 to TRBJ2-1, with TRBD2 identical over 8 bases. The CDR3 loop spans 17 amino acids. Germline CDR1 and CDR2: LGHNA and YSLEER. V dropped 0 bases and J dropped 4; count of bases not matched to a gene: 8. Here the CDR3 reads CASSQEVTLAGYNEQFF. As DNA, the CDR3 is TGCGCCAGCAGCCAAGAAGTAACCTTAGCGGGGTACAATGAGCAGTTCTTC.

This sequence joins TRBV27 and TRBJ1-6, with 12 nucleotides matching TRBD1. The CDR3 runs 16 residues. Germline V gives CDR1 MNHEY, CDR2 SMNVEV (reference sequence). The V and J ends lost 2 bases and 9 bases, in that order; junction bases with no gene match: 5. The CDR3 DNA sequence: TGTGCCAGCAGTTTAGCCGGGACAGGGGGCGCTTCACCCCTCCACTTT. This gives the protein CASSLAGTGGASPLHF.